These 2 T cell receptor beta chains were sequenced from one sample in a study of metastatic and nonmetastatic thyroid tumors. No patient had received any treatment before thyroid surgery. TCRdb re-clonotyped the PCR reads via MiXCR. The sample has about 43,000 clones, about an eighth seen once. The specimen was blood. These receptors were taken from a female donor with papillary thyroid cancer or a benign thyroid nodule (not recorded which). Some clones in this sample may be carry-over from other donors' samples.

The table lists this clone with a few counts. This specimen includes other DNA sequences encoding the same CDR3. This chain joins TRBV27 and TRBJ2-1; D is ambiguous. This CDR3 region has 14 residues. Germline lookup yields CDR1 MNHEY and CDR2 SMNVEV (reference sequence). V lost 2 bases and J lost 7, with 12 bases in between. This CDR3 is CASSLDPRRNEQFF. The DNA for the CDR3 is TGTGCCAGCAGTTTAGACCCACGACGTAATGAGCAGTTCTTC.

The CDR3 DNA is TGCGCCAGCAGCTTGGCAGGGGGCCAGTACACTGAAGCTTTCTTT. This translates into CASSLAGGQYTEAFF. The V and J genes are TRBV5-1 and TRBJ1-1; 8 bases match TRBD1. The CDR3 length is 15 residues. Germline assignment: CDR1 SGHRS and CDR2 YFSETQ. Trimming cost V 0 bases and J 3 bases; bases outside gene matches: 4.